The 9 T cell receptor beta chains presented below share a single source sample, sequenced in a study of T cell responses to AZD1222 COVID-19 vaccine. Sequencing was performed with immunoSEQ multiplex PCR; in TCRdb, only in-frame clones are kept and a portion is missing. The sample yields 90,000 to 130,000 clones, roughly four fifths seen once. Source: peripheral blood, taken on day 0 of AZD1222 vaccination. These receptors were collected from an adult in good health.

The chain carries TRBV11-2 and TRBJ1-2; D is undetermined. V lost 2 bases and J lost 6, with 10 bases in between. The CDR3 sequence is 13 residues long. Germline CDR1 and CDR2: SGHAT and FQNNGV. CDR3 protein: CASSLWTEDGYTF. The CDR3 nucleotides are TGTGCCAGCAGCTTATGGACGGAGGATGGCTACACCTTC. Complete variable domain (other parts from reference TRBV11-2 and TRBJ1-2): EAGVAQSPRYKIIEKRQSVAFWCNPISGHATLYWYQQILGQGPKLLIQFQNNGVVDDSQLPKDRFSAERLKGVDSTLKIQPAKLEDSAVYLCASSLWTEDGYTFGSGTRLTVV.

The V gene is TRBV5-1, the J gene TRBJ2-3; D uncertain. V was cut by 0 bases and J by 0 bases, with 11 bases left in between. CDR3 length: 16 residues. The V gene's germline CDR1 is SGHRS and CDR2 YFSETQ. The CDR3 nucleotides are TGCGCCAGCAGCTTGGTAGGTGCAGTTAGCACAGATACGCAGTATTTT. This sequence encodes CASSLVGAVSTDTQYF.

The rearrangement uses TRBV29-1 and TRBJ2-1, with a possible D match to TRBD1 (6 bases). The CDR3 spans 15 residues. Germline V gives CDR1 SQVTM, CDR2 ANQGSEA. V gave up 0 bases and J gave up 4 bases, with 13 bases separating them. CDR3 amino acids: CSVEEAGTIYNEQFF. The CDR3 region has the DNA TGCAGCGTTGAAGAAGCAGGGACAATTTACAATGAGCAGTTCTTC.

The rearrangement joins TRBV5-1 to TRBJ1-1; D may be TRBD1 (6 bases). Germline V gene sequence: CDR1 SGHRS, CDR2 YFSETQ. The CDR3 totals 14 residues. The V and J ends lost 4 bases and 1 base respectively, with 11 bases between them. DNA of the CDR3: TGCGCCAGCAGCCCCGGACAGCCGAACACTGAAGCTTTCTTT. This translates into CASSPGQPNTEAFF.

The genes are TRBV5-1 and TRBJ1-3; 7 positions match TRBD1. The CDR3 is made up of 19 amino acids. Per the germline V gene, CDR1 is SGHRS and CDR2 is YFSETQ. V lost 7 bases and J lost 0; bases outside the gene matches: 19. As DNA, the CDR3 is TGCGCCAGCCAAAGATTCCCCGGACAGGCCGGTCCCTCTGGAAACACCATATATTTT. Translated: CASQRFPGQAGPSGNTIYF.

J is TRBJ2-4 and V is TRBV11-2, with D perhaps matching TRBD1 or TRBD2 (6 bases each). This CDR3 has 16 amino acids. Germline lookup yields CDR1 SGHAT and CDR2 FQNNGV. Trimming removed 2 bases at V and 1 base at J, with 12 bases between. The CDR3 bases are TGTGCCAGCAGCTTAAGGAGGGGGGAGGCCAAAAACATTCAGTACTTC. It is translated as CASSLRRGEAKNIQYF. The full variable domain, completed using reference TRBV11-2 and TRBJ2-4, is EAGVAQSPRYKIIEKRQSVAFWCNPISGHATLYWYQQILGQGPKLLIQFQNNGVVDDSQLPKDRFSAERLKGVDSTLKIQPAKLEDSAVYLCASSLRRGEAKNIQYFGAGTRLSVL.

The chain joins TRBV3-1 (or the pseudogene TRBV3-2) to TRBJ2-2; TRBD1 agrees at 10 bases. Trimming at V came to 0 bases and at J to 7 bases, leaving 11 bases not matched to a gene. The CDR3 is 18 amino acids. CDR1 and CDR2 from the germline V gene are LGHDT and YNNKEL (reference sequence). Here the CDR3 reads CASSQDLRTGGANGELFF. As DNA, the CDR3 is TGTGCCAGCAGCCAAGATCTAAGGACAGGGGGGGCTAACGGGGAGCTGTTTTTT.

This chain uses TRBV7-9 with TRBJ2-1; D remains unclear. From germline, CDR1 is SEHNR and CDR2 FQNEAQ (reference sequence). With 2 bases removed from V and 5 bases from J, the gap between germline ends came to 10 bases. This CDR3 comprises 14 residues. CDR3 residues: CASSLTAANNEQFF. As DNA, the CDR3 is TGTGCCAGCAGCTTAACGGCAGCCAACAATGAGCAGTTCTTC.

On this clone itself: Other DNA sequences within the sample encode an identical CDR3. CDR3 amino acids: CASSIRGQGYNEQFF. The CDR3 DNA reads as TGTGCCAGTAGTATAAGGGGACAGGGGTACAATGAGCAGTTCTTC. This chain joins TRBV19 and TRBJ2-1, with TRBD1 matching over 10 bases. Germline CDR1 and CDR2: LNHDA and SQIVND (reference sequence). After removal of 2 bases from V and 4 bases from J, the junction contained 2 bases not matched to a gene. This CDR3 comprises 15 residues. Combining the CDR3 with reference TRBV19 and TRBJ2-1 gives the whole variable domain DGGITQSPKYLFRKEGQNVTLSCEQNLNHDAMYWYRQDPGQGLRLIYYSQIVNDFQKGDIAEGYSVSREKKESFPLTVTSAQKNPTAFYLCASSIRGQGYNEQFFGPGTRLTVL.